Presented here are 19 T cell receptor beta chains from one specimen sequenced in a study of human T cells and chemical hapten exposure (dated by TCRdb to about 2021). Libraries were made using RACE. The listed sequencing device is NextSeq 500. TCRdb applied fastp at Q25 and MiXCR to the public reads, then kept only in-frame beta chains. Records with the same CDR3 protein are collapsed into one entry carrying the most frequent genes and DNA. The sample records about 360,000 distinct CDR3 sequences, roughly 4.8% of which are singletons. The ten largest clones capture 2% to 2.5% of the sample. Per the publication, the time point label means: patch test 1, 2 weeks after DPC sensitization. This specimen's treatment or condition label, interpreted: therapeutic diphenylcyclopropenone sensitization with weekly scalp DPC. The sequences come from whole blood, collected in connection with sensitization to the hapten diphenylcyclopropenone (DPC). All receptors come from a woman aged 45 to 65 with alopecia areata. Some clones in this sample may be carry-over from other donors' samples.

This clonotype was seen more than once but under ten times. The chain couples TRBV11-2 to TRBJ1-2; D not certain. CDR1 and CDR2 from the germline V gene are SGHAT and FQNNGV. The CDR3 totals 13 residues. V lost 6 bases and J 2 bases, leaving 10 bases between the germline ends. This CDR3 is CASRTPKNYGYTF. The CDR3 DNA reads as TGTGCCAGCAGGACCCCGAAGAACTATGGCTACACCTTC.

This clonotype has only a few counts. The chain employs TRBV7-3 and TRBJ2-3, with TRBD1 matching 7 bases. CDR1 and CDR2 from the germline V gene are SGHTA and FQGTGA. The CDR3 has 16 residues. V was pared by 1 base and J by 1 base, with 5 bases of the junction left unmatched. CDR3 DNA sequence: TGTGCCAGCAGCTTAAACCGACAGGGAGGCACAGATACGCAGTATTTT. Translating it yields CASSLNRQGGTDTQYF.

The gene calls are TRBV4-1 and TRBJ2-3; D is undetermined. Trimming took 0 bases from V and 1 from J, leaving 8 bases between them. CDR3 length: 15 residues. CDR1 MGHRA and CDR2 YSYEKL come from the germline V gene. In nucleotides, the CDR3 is TGCGCCAGCAGCCAAGAGATCTCACGCACAGATACGCAGTATTTT. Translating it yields CASSQEISRTDTQYF.

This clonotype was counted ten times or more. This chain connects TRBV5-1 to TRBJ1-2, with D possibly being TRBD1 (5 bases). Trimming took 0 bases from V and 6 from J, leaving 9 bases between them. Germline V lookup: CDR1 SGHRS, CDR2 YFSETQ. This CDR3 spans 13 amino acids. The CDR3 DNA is TGCGCCAGCAGCTTGGCGGCAGGGAATGGCTACACCTTC. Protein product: CASSLAAGNGYTF.

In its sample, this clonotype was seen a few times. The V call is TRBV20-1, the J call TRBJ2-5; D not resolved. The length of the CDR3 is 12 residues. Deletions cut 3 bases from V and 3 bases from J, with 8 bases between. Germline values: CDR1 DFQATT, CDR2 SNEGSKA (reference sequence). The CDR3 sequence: CSASPIEETQYF. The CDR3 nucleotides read TGCAGTGCTAGCCCAATTGAAGAGACCCAGTACTTC.

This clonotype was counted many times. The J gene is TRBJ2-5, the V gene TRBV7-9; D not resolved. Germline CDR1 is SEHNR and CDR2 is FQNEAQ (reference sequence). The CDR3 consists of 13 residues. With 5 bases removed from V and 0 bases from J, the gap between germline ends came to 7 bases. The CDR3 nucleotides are TGTGCCAGCAGCCCCGGGTACCAAGAGACCCAGTACTTC. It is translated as CASSPGYQETQYF.

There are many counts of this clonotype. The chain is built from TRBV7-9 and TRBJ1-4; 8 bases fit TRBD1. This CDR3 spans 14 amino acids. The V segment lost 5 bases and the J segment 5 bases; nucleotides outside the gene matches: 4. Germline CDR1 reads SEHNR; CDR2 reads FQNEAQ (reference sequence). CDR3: CASSQDRANEKLFF. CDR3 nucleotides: TGTGCCAGCAGCCAGGACAGGGCGAATGAAAAACTGTTTTTT. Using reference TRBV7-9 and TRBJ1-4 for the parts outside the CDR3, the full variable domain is DTGVSQNPRHKITKRGQNVTFRCDPISEHNRLYWYRQTLGQGPEFLTYFQNEAQLEKSRLLSDRFSAERPKGSFSTLEIQRTEQGDSAMYLCASSQDRANEKLFFGSGTQLSVL.

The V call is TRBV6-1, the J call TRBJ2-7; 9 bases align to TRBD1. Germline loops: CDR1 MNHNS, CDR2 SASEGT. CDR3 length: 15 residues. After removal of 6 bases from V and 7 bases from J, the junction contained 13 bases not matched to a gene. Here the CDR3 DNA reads TGTGCCAGCAGAGCTACAGGGGGCGTATCGCGGGAGCAGTACTTC. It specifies CASRATGGVSREQYF.

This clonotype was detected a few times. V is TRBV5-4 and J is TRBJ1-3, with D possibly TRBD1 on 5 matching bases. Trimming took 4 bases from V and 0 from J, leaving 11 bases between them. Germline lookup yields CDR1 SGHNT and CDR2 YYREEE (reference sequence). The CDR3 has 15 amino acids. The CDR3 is CASSTTEPSGNTIYF. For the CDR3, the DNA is TGTGCCAGCAGCACGACAGAACCCTCTGGAAACACCATATATTTT. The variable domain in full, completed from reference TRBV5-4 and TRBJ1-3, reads ETGVTQSPTHLIKTRGQQVTLRCSSQSGHNTVSWYQQALGQGPQFIFQYYREEENGRGNFPPRFSGLQFPNYSSELNVNALELDDSALYLCASSTTEPSGNTIYFGEGSWLTVV.

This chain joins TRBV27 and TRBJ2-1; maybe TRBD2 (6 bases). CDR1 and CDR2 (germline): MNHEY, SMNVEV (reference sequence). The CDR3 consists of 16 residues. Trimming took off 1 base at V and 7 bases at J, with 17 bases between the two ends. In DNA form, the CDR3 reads TGTGCCAGCAGTTTATATCGGGGCCCGGGGGTGAATGAGCAGTTCTTC. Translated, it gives CASSLYRGPGVNEQFF.

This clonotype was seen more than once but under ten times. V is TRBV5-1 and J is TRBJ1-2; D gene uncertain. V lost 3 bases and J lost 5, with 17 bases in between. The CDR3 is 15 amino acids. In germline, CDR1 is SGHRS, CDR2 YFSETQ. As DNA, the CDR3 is TGCGCCAGCAGCTACTATATAGGACGGCGATATGGCTACACCTTC. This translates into CASSYYIGRRYGYTF.

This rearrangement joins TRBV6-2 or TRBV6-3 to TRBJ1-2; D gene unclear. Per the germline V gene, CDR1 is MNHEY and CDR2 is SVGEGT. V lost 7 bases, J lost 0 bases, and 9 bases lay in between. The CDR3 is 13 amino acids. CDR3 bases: TGTGCCAGCAATGGCGCGTCTAACTATGGCTACACCTTC. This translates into CASNGASNYGYTF.

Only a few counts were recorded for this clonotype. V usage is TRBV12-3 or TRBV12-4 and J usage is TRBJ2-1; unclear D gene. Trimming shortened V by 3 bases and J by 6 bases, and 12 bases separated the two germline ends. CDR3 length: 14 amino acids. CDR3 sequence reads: CASSFETARNEQFF. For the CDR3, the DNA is TGTGCCAGCAGTTTCGAGACGGCACGCAATGAGCAGTTCTTC.

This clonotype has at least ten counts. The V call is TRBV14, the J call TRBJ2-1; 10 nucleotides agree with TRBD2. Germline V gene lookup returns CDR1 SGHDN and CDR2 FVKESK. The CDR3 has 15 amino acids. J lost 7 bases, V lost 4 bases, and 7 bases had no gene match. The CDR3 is CASSRPSGGRNEQFF. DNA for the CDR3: TGTGCCAGCAGCCGCCCTAGCGGGGGCCGGAATGAGCAGTTCTTC.

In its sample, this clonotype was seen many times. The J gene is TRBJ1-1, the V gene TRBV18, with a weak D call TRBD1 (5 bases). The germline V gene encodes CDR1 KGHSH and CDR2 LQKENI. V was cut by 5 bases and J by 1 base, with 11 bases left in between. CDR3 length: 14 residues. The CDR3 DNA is TGTGCCAGCTCATCGAAGACAGAGAACACTGAAGCTTTCTTT. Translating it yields CASSSKTENTEAFF.

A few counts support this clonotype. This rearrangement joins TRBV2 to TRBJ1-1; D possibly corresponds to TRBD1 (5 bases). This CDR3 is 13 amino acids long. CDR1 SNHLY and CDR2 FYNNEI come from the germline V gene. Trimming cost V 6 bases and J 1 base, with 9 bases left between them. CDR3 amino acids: CASRDQGNTEAFF. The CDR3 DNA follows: TGTGCCAGCAGAGATCAGGGGAACACTGAAGCTTTCTTT.

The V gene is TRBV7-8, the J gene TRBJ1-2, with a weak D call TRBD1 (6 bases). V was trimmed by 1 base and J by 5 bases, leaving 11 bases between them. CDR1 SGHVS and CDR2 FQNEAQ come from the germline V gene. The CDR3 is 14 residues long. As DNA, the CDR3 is TGTGCCAGCAGCTTAGACAGGGCGGCGTATGGCTACACCTTC. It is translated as CASSLDRAAYGYTF.

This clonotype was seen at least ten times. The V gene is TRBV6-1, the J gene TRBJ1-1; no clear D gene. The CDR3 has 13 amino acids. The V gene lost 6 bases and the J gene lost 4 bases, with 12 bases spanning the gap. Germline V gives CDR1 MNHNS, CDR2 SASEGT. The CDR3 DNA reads TGTGCCAGCAGAGAGAGGGCAGTCACTGAAGCTTTCTTT. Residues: CASRERAVTEAFF.

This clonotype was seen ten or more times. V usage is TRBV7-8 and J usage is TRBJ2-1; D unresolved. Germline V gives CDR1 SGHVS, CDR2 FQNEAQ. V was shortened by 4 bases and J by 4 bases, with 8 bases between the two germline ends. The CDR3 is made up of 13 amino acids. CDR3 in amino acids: CASSSSRYNEQFF. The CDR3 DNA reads TGTGCCAGCAGCTCGTCGAGATACAATGAGCAGTTCTTC.